These 19 T cell receptor beta chains were all obtained from the same sample, sequenced in a study of T cell changes during pregnancy in multiple sclerosis. Data came from immunoSEQ multiplex PCR; TCRdb stores just in-frame clones and leaves some out. The data show fewer than 85,000 clones, roughly 89% seen once. The sequences come from peripheral blood, collected in the second trimester of pregnancy. These TCRs come from a female donor with multiple sclerosis, enrolled in a pregnancy study.

This rearrangement joins TRBV5-5 to TRBJ1-2; 9 nucleotides agree with TRBD1. This CDR3 is 14 amino acids long. The germline gives CDR1 SGHKS, CDR2 YYEKEE (reference sequence). J was trimmed by 8 bases and V by 4 bases; bases with no gene match: 9. The CDR3 loop is CASSTGTGLGGYTF. CDR3 nucleotide sequence: TGTGCCAGCAGCACCGGGACAGGGTTGGGAGGCTACACCTTC.

The genes are TRBV12-2 and TRBJ2-7; the listed D gene, TRBD2, was not tested against the DNA. TRBV12-2 is given as a pseudogene. The CDR3 runs 17 residues. The CDR3 region is CASRSPVILAGNDEQYF. The CDR3 coding sequence is TGTGCAAGTCGCTCCCCAGTAATTCTAGCGGGGAATGACGAGCAGTACTTC.

V and J are TRBV6-1 and TRBJ2-2; D is possibly TRBD1 (6 bases). Germline CDR1 is MNHNS and CDR2 is SASEGT. V was pared by 2 bases and J by 5 bases, with 21 bases between. CDR3 length: 18 amino acids. CDR3 nucleotide sequence: TGTGCCAGCAGTGAATTCGACGGCAGGGGTGTGTTGACCGGGGAGCTGTTTTTT. This gives the protein CASSEFDGRGVLTGELFF.

V is TRBV7-6 and J is TRBJ2-2, with TRBD2 matching 7 bases. The germline CDR1 and CDR2 sequences are SGHVS and FNYEAQ. The V segment lost 5 bases and the J segment 0 bases; nucleotides outside the gene matches: 12. This CDR3 has 18 amino acids. DNA for the CDR3: TGTGCCAGCAGCGCCCGGTACCGGGACTACTCGAACACCGGGGAGCTGTTTTTT. It codes for CASSARYRDYSNTGELFF.

The chain links TRBV5-1 to TRBJ2-3; 12 bases fit TRBD2. Germline V gene sequence: CDR1 SGHRS, CDR2 YFSETQ. V shed 0 bases, J shed 0 bases, and the junction held 8 bases outside the gene matches. CDR3 length equals 19 residues. For the CDR3, the DNA is TGCGCCAGCAGCTTGGTTGGTCTAGCGGGAGGGCCTAGCACAGATACGCAGTATTTT. Its translation: CASSLVGLAGGPSTDTQYF.

This chain connects TRBV28 to TRBJ2-7, with D perhaps matching TRBD2 (5 bases). V was pared by 7 bases and J by 2 bases, with 12 bases between. The germline V gene encodes CDR1 MDHEN and CDR2 SYDVKM. The CDR3 extends over 13 amino acids. CDR3 in amino acids: CASKHGLTYEQYF. CDR3 in DNA: TGTGCCAGCAAACACGGACTGACCTACGAGCAGTACTTC.

The rearrangement uses TRBV5-1 and TRBJ2-6; D possibly corresponds to TRBD2 (5 bases). The CDR3 extends over 15 amino acids. Germline V gene lookup returns CDR1 SGHRS and CDR2 YFSETQ. V lost 6 bases and J 0 bases, leaving 10 bases between the germline ends. As DNA, the CDR3 is TGCGCCAGCAACCCAGGAGGCTCTGGGGCCAACGTCCTGACTTTC. Amino acids: CASNPGGSGANVLTF.

The chain has TRBV11-3 and TRBJ2-1, with 9 nucleotides matching TRBD2. CDR1 and CDR2 (germline): SGHNT, YENEEA. The trim removed 0 bases at V and 4 bases at J, leaving 7 bases unmatched. This CDR3 has 17 residues. The CDR3 coding sequence is TGTGCCAGCAGCTTAGACCCCGGGACTAGCCCTTACAATGAGCAGTTCTTC. Amino acids: CASSLDPGTSPYNEQFF.

The chain joins TRBV4-1 to TRBJ2-3; 10 bases map to TRBD2. Germline lookup yields CDR1 MGHRA and CDR2 YSYEKL. The CDR3 contains 17 residues. Trimming took 1 base from V and 2 from J; bases not matched to a gene: 6. The CDR3 nucleotides are TGCGCCAGCAGCCAAGTCCTAGCGGGGGTCTTCACAGATACGCAGTATTTT. Translated, it gives CASSQVLAGVFTDTQYF.

The chain combines TRBV9 with TRBJ1-1; maybe TRBD1 (5 bases). Trimming shortened V by 4 bases and J by 5 bases, and 15 bases separated the two germline ends. This CDR3 is built from 14 residues. Germline CDR1 SGDLS, CDR2 YYNGEE. The CDR3 spells CASSTGHGGTEAFF. In DNA, the CDR3 is TGTGCCAGCAGCACAGGACATGGTGGTACTGAAGCTTTCTTT.

The gene calls are TRBV29-1 and TRBJ1-1; TRBD1 aligns across 8 bases. Germline V gene data show CDR1 as SQVTM and CDR2 as ANQGSEA. V lost 6 bases and J lost 7; bases outside the gene matches: 7. CDR3 size: 12 residues. The CDR3 region is CSVTGGSGEAFF. The CDR3 coding sequence is TGCAGCGTCACAGGGGGGTCGGGTGAAGCTTTCTTT.

The chain couples TRBV7-9 to TRBJ1-4; TRBD1 might be the D (6 bases). CDR3 length: 15 amino acids. Between the trimmed V and J ends, which lost 4 bases and 2 bases, there was a span of 11 bases. In germline, CDR1 is SEHNR, CDR2 FQNEAQ (reference sequence). CDR3 DNA sequence: TGTGCCAGCAGCTCACCGGGACATACTAATGAAAAACTGTTTTTT. This encodes CASSSPGHTNEKLFF.

The J gene is TRBJ1-2, the V gene TRBV28, with TRBD1 as a possible D gene (6 bases). From germline, CDR1 is MDHEN and CDR2 SYDVKM. Between the trimmed V and J ends, which lost 4 bases and 7 bases, there was a span of 16 bases. The CDR3 length is 14 residues. The CDR3 loop reads CASSSGVRKSGYTF. The CDR3 nucleotides read TGTGCCAGCAGTTCAGGGGTACGTAAATCTGGCTACACCTTC.

The gene calls are TRBV5-1 and TRBJ1-1; TRBD1 is a possible D gene (6 bases). The ends were cut back, 0 bases at V and 1 base at J, with 13 bases in the middle. The germline CDR1 and CDR2 sequences are SGHRS and YFSETQ. This CDR3 spans 16 amino acids. CDR3 sequence: CASSLDQGRGNTEAFF. The DNA for the CDR3 is TGCGCCAGCAGCTTGGATCAGGGGAGAGGGAACACTGAAGCTTTCTTT.

V gene TRBV18 combines with J gene TRBJ1-1, with TRBD1 identical over 7 bases. This CDR3 contains 14 residues. V lost 2 bases, J lost 4 bases, and 4 bases stayed unmatched. Germline loops: CDR1 KGHSH, CDR2 LQKENI. This CDR3 reads CASSPKQGTTEAFF. The CDR3, as DNA: TGTGCCAGCTCACCAAAACAGGGGACCACTGAAGCTTTCTTT.

V and J are TRBV18 and TRBJ2-3; the match to TRBD2 covers 10 bases. The CDR3 runs 16 residues. Germline CDR1 is KGHSH and CDR2 is LQKENI. Trimming cost V 1 base and J 2 bases; bases outside gene matches: 3. CDR3 sequence: CASSPLAGGITDTQYF. The CDR3 nucleotides are TGTGCCAGCTCACCACTAGCGGGGGGAATCACAGATACGCAGTATTTT.

J is TRBJ1-5 and V is TRBV11-3, with 9 bases lining up with TRBD1. After removal of 3 bases from V and 0 bases from J, the junction contained 9 bases not matched to a gene. The CDR3 has 18 amino acids. Germline CDR1 and CDR2: SGHNT and YENEEA. The DNA of the CDR3 is TGTGCCAGCAGCTTCGGGACAGGGTCAGTTTATAGCAATCAGCCCCAGCATTTT. This codes for CASSFGTGSVYSNQPQHF.

CDR3 region: CASRHDSASGNTIYF. The CDR3, as DNA: TGTGCCAGCAGACACGACAGCGCGTCTGGAAACACCATATATTTT. The V gene is TRBV6-1, the J gene TRBJ1-3; possibly TRBD1 for D (5 bases). Germline CDR1 MNHNS, CDR2 SASEGT. This CDR3 is built from 15 residues. V was cut by 6 bases and J by 1 base, with 13 bases left in between.

The chain couples TRBV9 to TRBJ1-5; 7 positions agree with TRBD1. Unmatched junction bases numbered 9, after V lost 9 bases and J lost 6 bases. The CDR3 has 13 residues. Per germline, CDR1 SGDLS and CDR2 YYNGEE. The CDR3 coding sequence is TGTGCCAACCGTCGGACAGGCAGTCAGCCCCAGCATTTT. Translated: CANRRTGSQPQHF.